What follows is one T cell receptor beta chain and its context. These data are taken from a study of blood T cell repertoires in COVID-19. Sequenced by immunoSEQ multiplex PCR; TCRdb stores in-frame clones only, minus some. The profile shows 180,000 or so clones, 70% to 90% of them singletons. In germline, CDR1 is GTSNPN, CDR2 SVGIG (reference sequence). This CDR3 is 12 amino acids long. The V and J ends lost 2 bases and 8 bases respectively, with 12 bases between them. The source material was peripheral blood. The sequence came from a woman older than 75 with acute or convalescent COVID-19. J is TRBJ1-2 and V is TRBV30, with a weak D call TRBD1 (5 bases). CDR3 sequence: CAWSPAGLGYTF. The CDR3 DNA reads TGTGCCTGGAGTCCTGCGGGGCTGGGCTACACCTTC.